This T cell receptor beta chain was found in a study of CD8 T cells in Susac syndrome. Per the germline V gene, CDR1 is GTSNPN and CDR2 is SVGIG (reference sequence). The CDR3 sequence is 15 residues long. V was trimmed by 3 bases and J by 0 bases, leaving 11 bases between them. From blood CD8+ and CD4+ T cells, the TCR beta chain was sequenced. Controls were age- and sex-matched healthy donors. TEMRA cells underwent FACS enrichment and CD8+ and CD4+ T cells underwent negative isolation. An input of roughly 0.5 to 1 ug of RNA was subjected to reverse transcription using random hexamers. Amplification of TCR beta CDR3 by immunoSEQ multiplex PCR spanned 54 Vbeta and 13 Jbeta. TCRdb redid the calling of the immunoSEQ multiplex PCR reads with MiXCR, one entry per CDR3 protein. The table shows approximately 140,000 distinct CDR3 sequences, with 94% occurring only once.

Sequenced: CD8+ T cells from PBMCs. The J gene is TRBJ2-2, the V gene TRBV30; possibly TRBD1 or TRBD2 for D (6 bases each). The source of this sequence is a human donor in good health. CDR3 amino acids: CAWRGGASNTGELFF. The CDR3, as DNA: TGTGCCTGGAGGGGGGGCGCGTCGAACACCGGGGAGCTGTTTTTT.